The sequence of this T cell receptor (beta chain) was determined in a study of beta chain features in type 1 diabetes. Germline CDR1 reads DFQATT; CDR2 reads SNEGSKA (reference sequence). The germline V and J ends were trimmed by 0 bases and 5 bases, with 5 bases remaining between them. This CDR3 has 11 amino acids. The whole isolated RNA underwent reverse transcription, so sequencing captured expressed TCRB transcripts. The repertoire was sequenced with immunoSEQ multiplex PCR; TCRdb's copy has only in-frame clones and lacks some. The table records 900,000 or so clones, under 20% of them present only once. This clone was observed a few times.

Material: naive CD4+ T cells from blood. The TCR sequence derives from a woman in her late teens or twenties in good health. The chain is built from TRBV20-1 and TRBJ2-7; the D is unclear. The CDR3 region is CSARDFHEQYF. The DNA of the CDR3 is TGCAGTGCTAGAGATTTCCACGAGCAGTACTTC.